This T cell receptor (beta chain) was sequenced in a study of blood T cell repertoires in COVID-19. About the research overall: PBMCs, B-cell-depleted T cells, or T cells provided the cDNA or gDNA that made up the material.

CDR3 length: 12 residues. The germline V and J ends were trimmed by 4 bases and 4 bases, with 7 bases remaining between them. Germline CDR1 and CDR2: SEHNR and FQNEAQ (reference sequence). This clone was found a few times. This table comes from immunoSEQ multiplex PCR, and its TCRdb copy is limited to in-frame clones, with some not included. The profile shows about 160,000 clones, around 74% of them singletons. This sequence was found in a woman aged 60-75 years with COVID-19, enrolled during active disease. The material sequenced was peripheral blood. This chain joins TRBV7-9 and TRBJ1-1; no clear D gene. The CDR3, as DNA: TGTGCCAGCAGCTCCGTTTTCACTGAAGCTTTCTTT. It is translated as CASSSVFTEAFF.